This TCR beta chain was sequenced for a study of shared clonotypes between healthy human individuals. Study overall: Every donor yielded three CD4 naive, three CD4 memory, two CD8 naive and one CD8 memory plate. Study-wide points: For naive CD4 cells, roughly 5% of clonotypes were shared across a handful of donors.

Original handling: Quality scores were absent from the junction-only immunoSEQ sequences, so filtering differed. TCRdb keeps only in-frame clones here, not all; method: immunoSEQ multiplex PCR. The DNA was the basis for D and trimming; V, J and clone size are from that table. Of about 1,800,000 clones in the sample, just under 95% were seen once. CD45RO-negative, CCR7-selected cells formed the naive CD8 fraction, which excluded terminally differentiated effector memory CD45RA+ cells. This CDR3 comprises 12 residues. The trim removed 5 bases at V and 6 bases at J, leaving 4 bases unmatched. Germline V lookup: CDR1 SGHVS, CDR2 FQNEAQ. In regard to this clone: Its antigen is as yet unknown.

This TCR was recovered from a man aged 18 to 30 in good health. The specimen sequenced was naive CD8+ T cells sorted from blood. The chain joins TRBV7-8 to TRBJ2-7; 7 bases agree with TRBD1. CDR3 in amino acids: CASSIQGTEQYF. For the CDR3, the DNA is TGTGCCAGCAGCATACAGGGGACCGAGCAGTACTTC.